These 24 T cell receptor beta chains were all obtained from the same sample, sequenced in a study of memory CD4+ T cells and cytomegalovirus serostatus (dated by TCRdb to between 2019 and 2020). The library was obtained by the immunoSEQ multiplex PCR assay. Not all clones reach the TCRdb copy of this immuneACCESS table, which keeps in-frame sequences only. Checked studies attribute under half of the gap to unresolved V genes and leave the rest unexplained. This sample comprises 30,000 to 45,000 clones, about 80% of them detected only once. The top ten clonotypes cover around 5.2% of the sample. A FACSAria II was used to sort memory CD4+ T cells, defined as single viable CD3+CD4+CD8-CD45RO+ cells. Sequenced sample: memory CD4+ T cells from blood. The receptor set was obtained from an adult in good health and CMV-seropositive.

This clone was seen a few times. This rearrangement joins TRBV6-1 to TRBJ1-2; unclear D gene. Per the germline V gene, CDR1 is MNHNS and CDR2 is SASEGT. Trimming stripped 1 base from V and 2 bases from J, with 11 bases between. The CDR3 runs 15 residues. In DNA form, the CDR3 reads TGTGCCAGCAGTGAAGTCTACGCCTCAAACTATGGCTACACCTTC. Its protein product is CASSEVYASNYGYTF.

The chain joins TRBV5-6 to TRBJ1-3, with no clear D. Trimming stripped 2 bases from V and 1 base from J, with 10 bases between. Germline lookup yields CDR1 SGHDT and CDR2 YYEEEE. The CDR3 is made up of 15 amino acids. CDR3 sequence (DNA): TGTGCCAGCAGCTTAGATAAGGCTTCTGGAAACACCATATATTTT. Translation gives CASSLDKASGNTIYF.

The J gene is TRBJ2-5, the V gene TRBV5-1; tentative D call: TRBD2 (6 bases). Deletions cut 4 bases from V and 5 bases from J, with 15 bases between. This CDR3 has 14 amino acids. Germline V gives CDR1 SGHRS, CDR2 YFSETQ. The CDR3 sequence: CASSGGQGGETQYF. For the CDR3, the DNA is TGCGCCAGCAGCGGAGGACAAGGAGGGGAGACCCAGTACTTC.

The table lists this clone with a few counts. This sequence joins TRBV20-1 and TRBJ2-5; D is ambiguous. The CDR3 loop spans 11 amino acids. Germline loops: CDR1 DFQATT, CDR2 SNEGSKA (reference sequence). V shed 6 bases and J shed 1 base, with 6 bases lying between them. This CDR3 reads CSAMSQETQYF. CDR3 nucleotides: TGCAGTGCCATGTCCCAAGAGACCCAGTACTTC.

V usage is TRBV20-1 and J usage is TRBJ2-1; 7 nucleotides agree with TRBD2. V dropped 8 bases and J dropped 6; count of bases not matched to a gene: 4. Looked up from germline, CDR1 is DFQATT and CDR2 is SNEGSKA (reference sequence). CDR3 length: 11 amino acids. The CDR3 nucleotides are TGCAGTCAACCTAGCGGCAATGAGCAGTTCTTC. Protein sequence: CSQPSGNEQFF.

The CDR3 loop is CASSQDEFTYSYEQYF. Here the CDR3 DNA reads TGTGCCAGCAGCCAAGATGAGTTCACTTACTCCTACGAGCAGTACTTC. The V gene is TRBV14, the J gene TRBJ2-7; D gene uncertain. This CDR3 has 16 amino acids. V dropped 0 bases and J dropped 0 bases, with 12 bases sitting between them. Germline CDR1 reads SGHDN; CDR2 reads FVKESK.

The V and J genes are TRBV5-4 and TRBJ2-7, with 12 bases that match TRBD2. The CDR3 runs 16 residues. Unmatched junction bases numbered 5, after V lost 4 bases and J lost 0 bases. Germline-derived CDR1 and CDR2 are SGHNT and YYREEE (reference sequence). The CDR3 is CASSTGLAGNSYEQYF. In nucleotides, the CDR3 is TGTGCCAGCAGCACTGGACTAGCGGGGAACTCCTACGAGCAGTACTTC.

The chain couples TRBV18 to TRBJ1-2, with D possibly TRBD1 on 6 matching bases. Trimming pared 8 bases from V and 2 bases from J, leaving 15 bases between. The CDR3 totals 14 residues. The germline V gene encodes CDR1 KGHSH and CDR2 LQKENI. Here the CDR3 reads CASTAKGENYGYTF. The CDR3 nucleotides read TGTGCCAGCACCGCCAAGGGGGAAAACTATGGCTACACCTTC.

Here the CDR3 reads CASSRLAADTQYF. The CDR3 region has the DNA TGTGCCAGCAGTCGACTAGCCGCAGATACGCAGTATTTT. The chain has TRBV27 and TRBJ2-3; 7 bases match TRBD2. The CDR3 contains 13 residues. With 5 bases clipped from V and 4 bases from J, the junction kept 3 bases outside the gene matches. The germline V gene has CDR1 MNHEY and CDR2 SMNVEV (reference sequence).

The rearrangement joins TRBV11-3 to TRBJ2-4; D is possibly TRBD2 (5 bases). V gave up 0 bases and J gave up 8 bases, with 8 bases separating them. Germline CDR1 is SGHNT and CDR2 is YENEEA. The CDR3 totals 13 residues. CDR3 DNA sequence: TGTGCCAGCAGCTTAGACGGGGAAGACATTCAGTACTTC. Residues: CASSLDGEDIQYF.

The chain uses TRBV5-1 and TRBJ2-3; no definite D call. Germline values: CDR1 SGHRS, CDR2 YFSETQ. Between the trimmed V and J ends, which lost 3 bases and 1 base, there was a span of 6 bases. The CDR3 is 13 residues long. The CDR3 protein is CASSSWGTDTQYF. The CDR3 bases are TGCGCCAGCAGCTCTTGGGGCACAGATACGCAGTATTTT.

The V and J genes are TRBV4-3 and TRBJ2-3; 8 bases align to TRBD2. With V trimmed by 0 bases and J by 6 bases, 8 bases remained unmatched. The CDR3 is 16 amino acids. The germline V gene has CDR1 LGHNA and CDR2 YSLEER. The CDR3 nucleotides are TGCGCCAGCAGCCAAGATCTGGCGGGGGGCCGGGATACGCAGTATTTT. Protein product: CASSQDLAGGRDTQYF.

The chain carries TRBV18 and TRBJ2-3; weak D call: TRBD2 (6 bases). With 4 bases removed from V and 4 bases from J, the gap between germline ends came to 15 bases. The CDR3 is made up of 15 amino acids. Germline CDR1 and CDR2: KGHSH and LQKENI. In DNA form, the CDR3 reads TGTGCCAGCTCACGCGCCTCCGGGAGCGCAGATACGCAGTATTTT. Translated: CASSRASGSADTQYF.

This sequence joins TRBV29-1 and TRBJ2-1; 9 bases agree with TRBD1. The ends lost 7 bases at V and 7 bases at J; junction bases unmatched: 5. The CDR3 has 12 amino acids. Per the germline V gene, CDR1 is SQVTM and CDR2 is ANQGSEA. The CDR3 loop reads CSGHDRGNEQFF. The CDR3 DNA follows: TGCAGCGGCCACGACAGGGGGAATGAGCAGTTCTTC.

The chain has TRBV5-1 and TRBJ2-1, with no clear D. The V end lost 5 bases, the J end lost 5 bases, and 17 bases lay between the germline ends. The CDR3 runs to 15 residues. The germline V gene encodes CDR1 SGHRS and CDR2 YFSETQ. The CDR3 loop reads CASRDRVLGDNEQFF. CDR3 DNA: TGCGCCAGCAGGGATCGGGTCCTTGGGGACAATGAGCAGTTCTTC.

The chain's CDR3 is CASAGQALSGNTIYF. CDR3 nucleotide sequence: TGTGCCAGCGCTGGACAGGCGCTCTCTGGAAACACCATATATTTT. The rearrangement joins TRBV19 to TRBJ1-3; 7 positions match TRBD1. Per the germline V gene, CDR1 is LNHDA and CDR2 is SQIVND (reference sequence). The V and J ends lost 9 bases and 0 bases, in that order; junction bases with no gene match: 8. The CDR3 totals 15 residues.

This sequence joins TRBV15 and TRBJ2-7, with 10 bases lining up with TRBD1. Germline CDR1 reads LNHNV; CDR2 reads YYDKDF (reference sequence). This CDR3 has 16 amino acids. J gave up 6 bases and V 2 bases, and 10 bases lay outside the gene matches. CDR3 in DNA: TGTGCCACCAGCAGATCAGCCGGGACAGGGGAGGGCGAGCAGTACTTC. It is translated as CATSRSAGTGEGEQYF.

The V gene is TRBV2, the J gene TRBJ2-5; 9 positions agree with TRBD1. The V segment lost 4 bases and the J segment 3 bases; nucleotides outside the gene matches: 0. Per germline, CDR1 SNHLY and CDR2 FYNNEI. CDR3 size: 13 residues. CDR3 DNA sequence: TGTGCCAGCAGTGGGACAGGGGAAGAGACCCAGTACTTC. It is translated as CASSGTGEETQYF.

CDR3 in amino acids: CASSFDWTSGGAGTYNEQFF. The CDR3 coding sequence is TGTGCCAGCAGTTTTGATTGGACTAGCGGGGGGGCCGGAACCTACAATGAGCAGTTCTTC. The chain has TRBV28 and TRBJ2-1; 15 bases line up with TRBD2. From germline, CDR1 is MDHEN and CDR2 SYDVKM. V shed 3 bases, J shed 2 bases, and the junction held 11 bases outside the gene matches. The CDR3 covers 20 residues.

This chain joins TRBV5-1 and TRBJ1-1, with a possible D match to TRBD1 (5 bases). The CDR3 runs 16 residues. V shed 5 bases and J shed 1 base, with 18 bases lying between them. Germline V lookup: CDR1 SGHRS, CDR2 YFSETQ. The CDR3 loop is CASRTGSISGNTEAFF. DNA for the CDR3: TGCGCCAGCAGAACAGGCTCGATCTCAGGGAACACTGAAGCTTTCTTT.

The chain is built from TRBV5-5 and TRBJ2-7; D remains ambiguous. Per the germline V gene, CDR1 is SGHKS and CDR2 is YYEKEE (reference sequence). The CDR3 totals 16 residues. Between the trimmed V and J ends, which lost 0 bases and 1 base, there was a span of 14 bases. CDR3 residues: CASSLASFLSSYEQYF. The CDR3 bases are TGTGCCAGCAGCTTGGCCAGTTTTCTAAGTTCCTACGAGCAGTACTTC.

The chain couples TRBV2 to TRBJ1-1, with a possible D match to TRBD1 (6 bases). The CDR3 spans 15 residues. Germline V lookup: CDR1 SNHLY, CDR2 FYNNEI. Trimming stripped 7 bases from V and 7 bases from J, with 22 bases between. CDR3 sequence reads: CASTPRRGDVGEAFF. CDR3 nucleotide sequence: TGTGCCAGCACCCCCCGGAGGGGGGACGTTGGTGAAGCTTTCTTT.

The chain joins TRBV5-4 to TRBJ1-2; D gene uncertain. The V gene's germline CDR1 is SGHNT and CDR2 YYREEE (reference sequence). The ends were cut back, 1 base at V and 6 bases at J, with 7 bases in the middle. CDR3 length: 12 residues. The chain's CDR3 is CASSLKGHGYTF. The CDR3 DNA follows: TGTGCCAGCAGCTTGAAAGGGCATGGCTACACCTTC.

The rearrangement links TRBV7-6 to TRBJ2-1; the match to TRBD1 covers 8 bases. With 5 bases clipped from V and 8 bases from J, the junction kept 11 bases outside the gene matches. This CDR3 has 15 amino acids. CDR1 and CDR2 from the germline V gene are SGHVS and FNYEAQ. CDR3 amino acids: CASSPRTGRGDEQFF. CDR3 coding DNA: TGTGCCAGCAGCCCCCGGACAGGGCGAGGGGATGAGCAGTTCTTC. The whole variable domain, remainder taken from reference TRBV7-6 and TRBJ2-1, is GAGVSQSPRYKVTKRGQDVALRCDPISGHVSLYWYRQALGQGPEFLTYFNYEAQQDKSGLPNDRFSAERPEGSISTLTIQRTEQRDSAMYRCASSPRTGRGDEQFFGPGTRLTVL.